The 2 T cell receptor beta chains below all came from one sample that was sequenced in a study of naive and memory T cell subsets. Treatment denoted: skin biopsy from saline-injected control site (resident skin T cells). Unsorted total RNA, roughly 1 to 1000 ng, was DNase treated before reverse transcription. The SP2 primer and nested alpha and beta constant region primers amplified ligated cDNA in four rounds. TCRdb fed the UMI-ligation and nested PCR reads into MiXCR, producing one record per CDR3 protein. There are roughly 2,000 distinct CDR3 sequences in the sample; 4.1% occur only once, and around 19% lies in the top ten. Sequencing used skin, obtained from a saline injection site in the skin. The receptors derive from an adult in good health.

By share, this clonotype counts as medium-sized. The chain combines TRBV11-2 with TRBJ2-5; 13 nucleotides align to TRBD2. Trimming cost V 5 bases and J 0 bases; bases outside gene matches: 3. Germline values: CDR1 SGHAT, CDR2 FQNNGV. The CDR3 sequence is 16 residues long. The CDR3 DNA sequence: TGTGCCAGCAGCATCGGGACTAGCGGGAACCAAGAGACCCAGTACTTC. Translated, it gives CASSIGTSGNQETQYF.

This clonotype is classed as medium-sized. The genes are TRBV12-3 or TRBV12-4 and TRBJ2-7, with D perhaps matching TRBD1 or TRBD2 (6 bases each). V was trimmed by 6 bases and J by 2 bases, leaving 14 bases between them. This CDR3 is 14 amino acids long. CDR3 nucleotide sequence: TGTGCCAGCAGCTCGTCGGGGGCAACCTACGAGCAGTACTTC. It is translated as CASSSSGATYEQYF.